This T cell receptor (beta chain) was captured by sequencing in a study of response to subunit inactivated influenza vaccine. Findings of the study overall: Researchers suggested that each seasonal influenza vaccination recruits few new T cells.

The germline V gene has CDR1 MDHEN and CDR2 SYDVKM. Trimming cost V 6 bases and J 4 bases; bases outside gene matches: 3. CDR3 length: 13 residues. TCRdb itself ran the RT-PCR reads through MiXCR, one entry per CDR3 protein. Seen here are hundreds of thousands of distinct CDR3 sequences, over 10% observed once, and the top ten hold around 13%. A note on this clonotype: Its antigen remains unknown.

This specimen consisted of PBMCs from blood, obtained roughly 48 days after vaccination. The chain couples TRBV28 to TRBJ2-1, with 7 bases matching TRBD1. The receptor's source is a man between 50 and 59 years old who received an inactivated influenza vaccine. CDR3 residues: CASRPTGYNEQFF. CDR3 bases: TGTGCCAGCAGGCCGACAGGGTACAATGAGCAGTTCTTC.